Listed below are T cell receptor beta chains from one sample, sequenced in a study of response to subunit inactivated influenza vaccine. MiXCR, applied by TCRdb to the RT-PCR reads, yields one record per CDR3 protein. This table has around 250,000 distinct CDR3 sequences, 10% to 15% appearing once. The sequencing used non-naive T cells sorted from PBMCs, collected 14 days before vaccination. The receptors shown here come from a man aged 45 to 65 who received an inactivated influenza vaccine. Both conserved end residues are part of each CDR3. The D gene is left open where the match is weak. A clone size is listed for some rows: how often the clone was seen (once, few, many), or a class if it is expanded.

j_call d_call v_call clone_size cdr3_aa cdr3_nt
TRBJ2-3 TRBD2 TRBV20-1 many CSARDGSSGGDTDTQYF TGCAGTGCTAGAGATGGGTCTAGCGGGGGGGACACAGATACGCAGTATTTT
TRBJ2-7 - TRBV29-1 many CSVEKGGSGMYEQYF TGCAGCGTTGAAAAGGGCGGCTCGGGAATGTACGAGCAGTACTTC
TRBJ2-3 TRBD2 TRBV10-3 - CAISGATSPDTQYF TGTGCCATCAGTGGGGCGACTAGCCCAGATACGCAGTATTTT
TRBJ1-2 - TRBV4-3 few CASSQDRVGVYGYTF TGCGCCAGCAGCCAAGATCGCGTGGGTGTCTATGGCTACACCTTC
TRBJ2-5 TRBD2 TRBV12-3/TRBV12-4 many CASSLRRTSGVGETQYF TGTGCCAGCAGTTTAAGGCGGACTAGCGGGGTGGGGGAGACCCAGTACTTC
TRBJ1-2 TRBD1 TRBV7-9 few CASSRDSTYGYTF TGTGCCAGCAGCCGGGACAGCACCTATGGCTACACCTTC
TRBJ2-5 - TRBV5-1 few CASSPRSRQETQYF TGCGCCAGCAGCCCACGGTCTCGCCAAGAGACCCAGTACTTC
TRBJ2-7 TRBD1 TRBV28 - CASSYTGGLQYF TGTGCCAGCAGTTATACAGGGGGCCTGCAGTACTTC
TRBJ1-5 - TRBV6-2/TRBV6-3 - CASSYTWGSLIPQHF TGTGCCAGCAGTTACACTTGGGGGTCGTTGATCCCCCAGCATTTT
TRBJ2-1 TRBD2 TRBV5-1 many CASSWAGTSPYNEQFF TGCGCCAGCAGCTGGGCCGGGACTAGTCCCTACAATGAGCAGTTCTTC
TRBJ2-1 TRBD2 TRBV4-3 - CASSQVPSGSEVGNEQFF TGCGCCAGCAGCCAAGTTCCTAGCGGGAGCGAGGTGGGCAATGAGCAGTTCTTC
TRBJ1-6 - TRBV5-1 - CASSLDSLSSSYNSPLHF TGCGCCAGCAGCTTGGATAGTCTTTCCAGCTCCTATAATTCACCCCTCCACTTT
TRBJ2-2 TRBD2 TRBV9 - CASSPSGRALRGELFF TGTGCCAGCAGCCCCAGCGGGAGGGCTCTCCGTGGGGAGCTGTTTTTT
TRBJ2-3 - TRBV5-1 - CASSLDPAHFTDTQYF TGCGCCAGCAGCTTGGATCCGGCTCATTTCACAGATACGCAGTATTTT
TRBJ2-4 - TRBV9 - CASSVGVSSKNIQYF TGTGCCAGCAGCGTGGGAGTTTCCTCGAAAAACATTCAGTACTTC
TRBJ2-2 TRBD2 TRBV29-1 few CSVRTSGVLAGELFF TGCAGCGTTAGGACTAGCGGGGTTTTAGCCGGGGAGCTGTTTTTT
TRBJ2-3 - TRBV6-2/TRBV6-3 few CASSYARKTSTDTQYF TGTGCCAGCAGTTACGCTAGGAAGACTAGCACAGATACGCAGTATTTT
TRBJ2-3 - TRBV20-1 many CSASPLSIGPDTQYF TGCAGTGCTAGCCCCCTCTCAATCGGCCCAGATACGCAGTATTTT
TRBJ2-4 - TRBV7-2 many CASSLVENLQYF TGTGCCAGCAGCTTAGTCGAAAATCTTCAGTACTTC
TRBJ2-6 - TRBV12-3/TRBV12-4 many CASSFGGANVLTF TGTGCCAGCAGTTTCGGTGGGGCCAACGTCCTGACTTTC
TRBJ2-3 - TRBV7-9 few CASSFGTARLGTDTQYF TGTGCCAGCAGCTTTGGGACTGCCCGATTGGGCACAGATACGCAGTATTTT
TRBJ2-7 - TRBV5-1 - CASSLGYSRVTTYEQYF TGCGCCAGCAGCTTGGGATACAGCCGGGTCACGACCTACGAGCAGTACTTC
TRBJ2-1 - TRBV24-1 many CATSAPDGSPYNEQFF TGTGCCACCAGTGCCCCCGACGGGAGTCCCTACAATGAGCAGTTCTTC